This entry lists 8 T cell receptor beta chains sequenced from one sample in a study of post-analysis software for immune sequencing data. Regarding the study as a whole: The study found TRBV5-6, TRBV5-1 and TRBV20-1 among a handful of TRBV segments more frequent in patients than controls.

No antigens are known for them. Included in the TCR beta cDNA libraries were unique molecular identifiers. MiXCR, applied by TCRdb to the PCR reads, yields one record per CDR3 protein. The sample includes 650,000 to 900,000 distinct CDR3 sequences, approximately 44% of them seen just once. Source material: blood. The receptors originated from a girl aged 5 to 17 with multiple sclerosis.

This chain joins TRBV15 and TRBJ2-1, with unresolved D. Germline CDR1 LNHNV, CDR2 YYDKDF (reference sequence). This CDR3 comprises 11 residues. V was cut by 5 bases and J by 9 bases, with 8 bases left in between. CDR3 DNA sequence: TGTGCCACCAGCGTACTGGGTGAGCAGTTCTTC. Translation: CATSVLGEQFF.

This clonotype has more than one count but fewer than ten. This sequence joins TRBV20-1 and TRBJ2-3; D gene uncertain. Germline V gene data show CDR1 as DFQATT and CDR2 as SNEGSKA (reference sequence). This CDR3 is 15 amino acids long. Trimming cost V 0 bases and J 3 bases, with 13 bases left between them. CDR3 sequence (DNA): TGCAGTGCTAGAGATCGGAGAGTAGCAACAGATACGCAGTATTTT. Translation: CSARDRRVATDTQYF.

This clonotype showed up just a few times. This rearrangement joins TRBV7-9 to TRBJ2-1; no firm D call. V lost 3 bases to trimming and J lost 6 bases, with 12 bases between them. The CDR3 is made up of 14 amino acids. Germline CDR1 and CDR2: SEHNR and FQNEAQ (reference sequence). The CDR3 spells CASSLDTIANEQFF. CDR3 coding DNA: TGTGCCAGCAGCTTGGATACGATTGCCAATGAGCAGTTCTTC.

The chain has TRBV12-3 or TRBV12-4 and TRBJ2-1, with 7 bases aligning to TRBD2. CDR3 size: 16 residues. J was trimmed by 3 bases and V by 10 bases; bases with no gene match: 15. The CDR3 spells CATKTSWGTLYNEQFF. In DNA form, the CDR3 reads TGTGCCACCAAGACTAGCTGGGGTACACTCTACAATGAGCAGTTCTTC.

The rearrangement links TRBV7-8 to TRBJ1-5; D is undetermined. The CDR3 is 16 residues long. CDR1 and CDR2 from the germline V gene are SGHVS and FQNEAQ. V lost 5 bases to trimming and J lost 0 bases, with 14 bases between them. Here the CDR3 reads CASSPLGDHSNQPQHF. Here the CDR3 DNA reads TGTGCCAGCAGCCCCCTCGGGGATCATAGCAATCAGCCCCAGCATTTT.

The CDR3 region has the DNA TGTGCCAGCAGCTTACAGGGGAAGGAGACCCAGTACTTC. It encodes CASSLQGKETQYF. The J gene is TRBJ2-5, the V gene TRBV7-9; D may be TRBD1 (6 bases). CDR1 and CDR2 from the germline V gene are SEHNR and FQNEAQ (reference sequence). CDR3 length: 13 residues. V was shortened by 2 bases and J by 5 bases, with 9 bases between the two germline ends.

The V gene is TRBV6-1, the J gene TRBJ2-7, with 11 nucleotides matching TRBD2. Germline CDR1 and CDR2: MNHNS and SASEGT. This CDR3 has 15 residues. The trim removed 1 base at V and 4 bases at J, leaving 3 bases unmatched. The CDR3 sequence is CASSEETSGSYEQYF. The DNA of the CDR3 is TGTGCCAGCAGTGAAGAAACTAGCGGGAGTTACGAGCAGTACTTC.

This chain connects TRBV24-1 to TRBJ2-2; D is possibly TRBD1 or TRBD2 (5 bases each). Germline V lookup: CDR1 KGHDR, CDR2 SFDVKD. The CDR3 is 16 amino acids. V was clipped by 9 bases and J by 5 bases, with 21 bases between them. In DNA, the CDR3 is TGTGCCACCGAAGACCCGAGGGGAGCAAAAACCGGGGAGCTGTTTTTT. This gives the protein CATEDPRGAKTGELFF.